Reported below is one T cell receptor beta chain. Its antigen is currently unknown. This table comes from immunoSEQ multiplex PCR, and its TCRdb copy is limited to in-frame clones, with some not included. In the table there are 120,000 or so clones, 89% of which are singletons. This sample was taken from a study of cytomegalovirus exposure and HLA in healthy donors. Study results and limitations: It was confirmed in vitro that a few of the CMV-associated chains were specific for CMV antigens. It was found in a later analysis that first-cohort TCR clusters tended to co-occur in the 120 validation repertoires. Investigators reported 150 to 200 TCR beta chains as tied to cytomegalovirus.

The CDR3 consists of 14 residues. From germline, CDR1 is MNHNS and CDR2 SASEGT. V was clipped by 1 base and J by 9 bases; unmatched bases: 0. The specimen sequenced was PBMCs. This receptor was identified in a young woman in good health and CMV-seronegative. V usage is TRBV6-1 and J usage is TRBJ1-6, with 10 bases fitting TRBD1. CDR3 DNA sequence: TGTGCCAGCAGTGAAGGGACAGGGGGTTCACCCCTCCACTTT. This translates into CASSEGTGGSPLHF.